This TCR beta chain was sequenced during a study of blood T cell repertoires in COVID-19. At the level of the study: Specimens from acute and convalescent COVID-19 originated in the United States, Italy and Spain. T cells, B-cell-depleted T cells, or PBMCs provided the cDNA or gDNA that served as material.

The CDR3 runs to 16 residues. The J segment lost 3 bases and the V segment lost 4 bases, leaving 8 bases of the junction unmatched. Germline CDR1 is SGHNT and CDR2 is YYREEE (reference sequence). In the authors' methods: Amplified reference gene primers provided the basis for estimating nucleated cell counts. Assay: immunoSEQ multiplex PCR; the TCRdb copy retains only in-frame clones and omits some. The V and J calls and the clone size are those of that table, but D and trimming were determined from the DNA. This table holds 150,000 to 160,000 clones, about four fifths found once. The specimen sequenced was peripheral blood. This TCR was sampled from a man in his sixties with acute or convalescent COVID-19. The chain employs TRBV5-4 and TRBJ2-1, with 9 positions matching TRBD1. CDR3 sequence (DNA): TGTGCCAGCAGCCTAGGGACAGGGCGGATCTACAATGAGCAGTTCTTC. Translation: CASSLGTGRIYNEQFF.